A single sample is the source of the 20 T cell receptor beta chains below, sequenced in a study of shared clonotypes between healthy human individuals. Generated by immunoSEQ multiplex PCR, the TCRdb table keeps only in-frame clones and is missing some. The sample lists 2 million to 2.5 million clones, about nine tenths seen once, with roughly 0.34% in the top ten. The sequenced sample consisted of naive CD4+ T cells from PBMCs. Sample subset: CD45RA+ positively selected. All receptors come from a man younger than 35 in good health. Some clones in this sample may be carry-over from other donors' samples.

The chain joins TRBV6-1 to TRBJ1-4; the D is unclear. Germline V lookup: CDR1 MNHNS, CDR2 SASEGT. The CDR3 spans 13 residues. V was shortened by 7 bases and J by 0 bases, with 6 bases between the two germline ends. The CDR3 reads CASNPATNEKLFF. In DNA form, the CDR3 reads TGTGCCAGCAACCCTGCAACTAATGAAAAACTGTTTTTT.

V gene TRBV28 combines with J gene TRBJ2-7, with 9 bases lining up with TRBD1. Germline V CDR1 and CDR2: MDHEN, SYDVKM. J gave up 4 bases and V 6 bases, and 7 bases lay outside the gene matches. The CDR3 extends over 14 amino acids. The CDR3 loop is CASSKQGAGYEQYF. In nucleotides, the CDR3 is TGTGCCAGCAGCAAACAGGGGGCTGGATACGAGCAGTACTTC.

This clone appeared once. The V gene is TRBV9, the J gene TRBJ2-3; no reliable D call. The length of the CDR3 is 14 residues. Germline V gives CDR1 SGDLS, CDR2 YYNGEE. The V end was cut by 0 bases, the J end by 4 bases, with 9 bases between. The CDR3 DNA reads as TGTGCCAGCAGCGTAGTAGGGTACTCAGATACGCAGTATTTT. As protein: CASSVVGYSDTQYF.

This clone was recorded only once. The gene calls are TRBV9 and TRBJ2-3; D not resolved. This CDR3 comprises 16 residues. Per the germline V gene, CDR1 is SGDLS and CDR2 is YYNGEE. Trimming pared 3 bases from V and 0 bases from J, leaving 14 bases between. This CDR3 is CASSALSGPSTDTQYF. The CDR3 DNA reads as TGTGCCAGCAGCGCCCTCTCGGGCCCAAGCACAGATACGCAGTATTTT.

V is TRBV4-1 and J is TRBJ2-3; 7 bases map to TRBD2. J lost 1 base, V lost 4 bases, and 8 bases had no gene match. Germline V CDR1 and CDR2: MGHRA, YSYEKL. This CDR3 has 16 amino acids. The CDR3 is CASSPAGRGGTDTQYF. The CDR3, as DNA: TGCGCCAGCAGCCCAGCGGGAAGGGGTGGCACAGATACGCAGTATTTT.

The chain uses TRBV11-1 and TRBJ1-1; 7 bases are a match to TRBD1. The junction had 7 bases not matched to a gene; V was cut back by 1 base and J by 2 bases. The CDR3 has 16 amino acids. Looked up from germline, CDR1 is SGHAT and CDR2 is FQDESV (reference sequence). The CDR3 region is CASSLGPGTANTEAFF. CDR3 DNA: TGTGCCAGCAGCTTAGGACCCGGGACAGCTAACACTGAAGCTTTCTTT.

The chain employs TRBV28 and TRBJ1-2; D perhaps matches TRBD1 (5 bases). V was shortened by 6 bases and J by 4 bases, with 27 bases between the two germline ends. Per the germline V gene, CDR1 is MDHEN and CDR2 is SYDVKM. CDR3 size: 18 residues. The chain's CDR3 is CASRQYEGKEAASYGYTF. CDR3 nucleotide sequence: TGTGCCAGCAGACAGTACGAGGGGAAAGAGGCCGCTAGCTATGGCTACACCTTC.

The rearrangement joins TRBV6-1 to TRBJ1-4, with D unclear. Germline values: CDR1 MNHNS, CDR2 SASEGT. The CDR3 spans 15 residues. V shed 5 bases and J shed 7 bases, with 17 bases lying between them. In DNA, the CDR3 is TGTGCCAGCAGTCCGGAGTATGGGTCGGGTGAAAAACTGTTTTTT. This translates into CASSPEYGSGEKLFF.

This CDR3 reads CASSLWAGSRSEAFF. The CDR3 DNA reads as TGTGCCAGCAGTTTATGGGCAGGGTCCAGATCTGAAGCTTTCTTT. The chain combines TRBV28 with TRBJ1-1, with a possible D match to TRBD1 (5 bases). Germline CDR1 reads MDHEN; CDR2 reads SYDVKM. Trimming took 0 bases from V and 6 from J, leaving 14 bases between them. CDR3 length: 15 amino acids.

V usage is TRBV9 and J usage is TRBJ2-3; D may be TRBD1 (5 bases). V dropped 3 bases and J dropped 3 bases, with 14 bases sitting between them. The CDR3 is 15 amino acids. Germline CDR1 is SGDLS and CDR2 is YYNGEE. CDR3 sequence: CASSAQVLTTDTQYF. In DNA form, the CDR3 reads TGTGCCAGCAGCGCACAGGTCCTGACGACAGATACGCAGTATTTT.

The genes are TRBV5-1 and TRBJ1-5, with D possibly being TRBD1 (6 bases). Germline CDR1 is SGHRS and CDR2 is YFSETQ. The CDR3 loop spans 14 amino acids. V was cut by 4 bases and J by 6 bases, with 14 bases left in between. CDR3 amino acids: CASSARGGSQPQHF. The CDR3 DNA is TGCGCCAGCAGCGCGAGAGGGGGAAGTCAGCCCCAGCATTTT.

The gene calls are TRBV7-9 and TRBJ2-7; possibly TRBD1 for D (6 bases). The CDR3 totals 15 residues. In germline, CDR1 is SEHNR, CDR2 FQNEAQ (reference sequence). V was shortened by 5 bases and J by 6 bases, with 20 bases between the two germline ends. Here the CDR3 reads CASSPGRGGSLEQYF. CDR3 DNA: TGTGCCAGCAGCCCGGGGCGAGGGGGATCCCTCGAGCAGTACTTC.

This clone came up once. This sequence joins TRBV15 and TRBJ1-4; possibly TRBD1 for D (5 bases). Germline V CDR1 and CDR2: LNHNV, YYDKDF (reference sequence). The CDR3 totals 16 residues. V dropped 0 bases and J dropped 5 bases, with 13 bases sitting between them. The CDR3 region has the DNA TGTGCCACCAGCAGAGATATGGCTCAGGGAAATGAAAAACTGTTTTTT. It encodes CATSRDMAQGNEKLFF. Filled out from reference TRBV15 and TRBJ1-4, the complete variable domain reads DAMVIQNPRYQVTQFGKPVTLSCSQTLNHNVMYWYQQKSSQAPKLLFHYYDKDFNNEADTPDNFQSRRPNTSFCFLDIRSPGLGDTAMYLCATSRDMAQGNEKLFFGSGTQLSVL.

This clone was detected once. The J gene is TRBJ2-1, the V gene TRBV4-3; 10 nucleotides match TRBD2. J lost 6 bases, V lost 3 bases, and 8 bases had no gene match. The CDR3 has 16 residues. Per germline, CDR1 LGHNA and CDR2 YSLEER. DNA for the CDR3: TGCGCCAGCAGCCATGTAGGGAGCGGGGGGGCCAATGAGCAGTTCTTC. It encodes CASSHVGSGGANEQFF.

Points on this clone: Other DNA sequences in this specimen translate into the identical CDR3. The V gene is TRBV18, the J gene TRBJ1-2; D is undetermined. This CDR3 is built from 13 residues. V was trimmed by 6 bases and J by 6 bases, leaving 14 bases between them. Germline V lookup: CDR1 KGHSH, CDR2 LQKENI. This chain's CDR3 is CASSPDRTNGYTF. DNA for the CDR3: TGTGCCAGCTCGCCCGACCGGACGAATGGCTACACCTTC.

The rearrangement joins TRBV18 to TRBJ2-3; D could derive from TRBD1 or TRBD2 (5 bases each). CDR3 length: 14 amino acids. V lost 6 bases and J lost 9, with 19 bases in between. Per the germline V gene, CDR1 is KGHSH and CDR2 is LQKENI. The CDR3 loop is CASSERGQSATQYF. The CDR3 bases are TGTGCCAGCTCCGAACGGGGCCAATCAGCCACGCAGTATTTT. Together with reference TRBV18 and TRBJ2-3, the CDR3 gives the full variable domain: NAGVMQNPRHLVRRRGQEARLRCSPMKGHSHVYWYRQLPEEGLKFMVYLQKENIIDESGMPKERFSAEFPKEGPSILRIQQVVRGDSAAYFCASSERGQSATQYFGPGTRLTVL.

This rearrangement joins TRBV15 to TRBJ2-3, with D maybe TRBD1 (6 bases). The ends were cut back, 7 bases at V and 2 bases at J, with 7 bases in the middle. Looked up from germline, CDR1 is LNHNV and CDR2 is YYDKDF (reference sequence). The CDR3 totals 12 residues. Written as DNA, the CDR3 is TGTGCCACCACAGGGGCCACAGATACGCAGTATTTT. It is translated as CATTGATDTQYF.

This chain connects TRBV28 to TRBJ2-7; D call uncertain. This CDR3 is built from 14 residues. Germline CDR1 is MDHEN and CDR2 is SYDVKM. With 6 bases removed from V and 2 bases from J, the gap between germline ends came to 14 bases. This CDR3 reads CASRVGSPAYEQYF. The CDR3 coding sequence is TGTGCCAGCAGGGTGGGGTCCCCCGCCTACGAGCAGTACTTC.

The chain combines TRBV13 with TRBJ2-7, with 11 bases fitting TRBD2. With 5 bases clipped from V and 7 bases from J, the junction kept 10 bases outside the gene matches. The germline V gene encodes CDR1 PRHDT and CDR2 FYEKMQ (reference sequence). CDR3 size: 15 residues. The chain's CDR3 is CASSRGLADSVEQYF. DNA of the CDR3: TGTGCCAGCAGCCGGGGACTAGCGGACTCGGTGGAGCAGTACTTC.

The J gene is TRBJ1-2, the V gene TRBV5-1; D remains ambiguous. CDR1 is SGHRS, CDR2 YFSETQ, per germline. Trimming removed 0 bases at V and 4 bases at J, with 10 bases between. The CDR3 has 14 amino acids. The CDR3 bases are TGCGCCAGCAGCTTGGATTTGGGCGGCTATGGCTACACCTTC. Residues: CASSLDLGGYGYTF.